One sample yielded the 14 T cell receptor beta chains listed below, sequenced in a study of glioma-infiltrating T cells after dendritic cell vaccination. The time point: after dendritic cell vaccination, including at tumor progression/relapse. Generated by immunoSEQ multiplex PCR, the TCRdb table keeps only in-frame clones and is missing some. The sample shows 98,000 or so clones, 80% of them seen only once. This specimen consisted of blood, obtained after dendritic cell vaccination. Source of these receptors: a human donor with glioblastoma.

The J gene is TRBJ2-1, the V gene TRBV19, with TRBD1 matching over 7 bases. Germline V CDR1 and CDR2: LNHDA, SQIVND (reference sequence). This CDR3 region has 14 residues. The trim removed 6 bases at V and 2 bases at J, leaving 4 bases unmatched. The CDR3 DNA sequence: TGTGCCAGTAGCAAAGGGACAGCCTACAATGAGCAGTTCTTC. Protein: CASSKGTAYNEQFF.

This clone was seen a single time. CDR3 sequence (DNA): TGTGCCAGTAGTATAGCAGGTCACACCGGGGAGCTGTTTTTT. Translation: CASSIAGHTGELFF. This chain connects TRBV19 to TRBJ2-2; D ambiguous. The CDR3 is 14 residues long. The V gene's germline CDR1 is LNHDA and CDR2 SQIVND (reference sequence). The ends were cut back, 1 base at V and 3 bases at J, with 6 bases in the middle.

The genes are TRBV5-1 and TRBJ1-4, with D hard to call. Trimming took 3 bases from V and 8 from J, leaving 14 bases between them. The CDR3 extends over 14 amino acids. CDR1 and CDR2 (germline): SGHRS, YFSETQ. Written as DNA, the CDR3 is TGCGCCAGCAGCTCACTCACCTCTGAGGAAAAACTGTTTTTT. Translating gives CASSSLTSEEKLFF.

The chain uses TRBV7-6 and TRBJ1-3; a possible D gene is TRBD1 (5 bases). Germline lookup yields CDR1 SGHVS and CDR2 FNYEAQ. CDR3 length: 16 amino acids. Trimming took off 6 bases at V and 0 bases at J, with 15 bases between the two ends. As DNA, the CDR3 is TGTGCCAGCAGTCCCACCGATACAGGCTCTGGAAACACCATATATTTT. Amino acids: CASSPTDTGSGNTIYF.

The V call is TRBV5-1, the J call TRBJ2-7; 9 bases align to TRBD1. Germline V gives CDR1 SGHRS, CDR2 YFSETQ. The CDR3 has 14 amino acids. V lost 4 bases to trimming and J lost 4 bases; unmatched junction nucleotides: 6. The CDR3 protein is CASSTGQGWYEQYF. CDR3 nucleotide sequence: TGCGCCAGCAGCACGGGACAGGGCTGGTACGAGCAGTACTTC.

This clone was observed a handful of times. This chain uses TRBV27 with TRBJ2-1; 16 bases are a match to TRBD2. This CDR3 is built from 15 residues. From germline, CDR1 is MNHEY and CDR2 SMNVEV (reference sequence). J gave up 15 bases and V 4 bases, and 9 bases lay outside the gene matches. The CDR3 nucleotides read TGTGCCAGCAGTTATTCGGGACTAGCGGGGGGGGGACGGTTCTTC. Translating it yields CASSYSGLAGGGRFF.

This clone came up a few times. The chain couples TRBV30 to TRBJ2-5; 8 nucleotides align to TRBD1. The germline V gene has CDR1 GTSNPN and CDR2 SVGIG (reference sequence). V shed 1 base, J shed 9 bases, and the junction held 7 bases outside the gene matches. This CDR3 has 13 amino acids. CDR3 coding DNA: TGTGCCTGGAGTGCAAGACAGGGGATGCCCCAGTACTTC. Translation: CAWSARQGMPQYF.

The gene calls are TRBV18 and TRBJ1-1; D is possibly TRBD1 (5 bases). Germline lookup yields CDR1 KGHSH and CDR2 LQKENI. The germline V and J ends were trimmed by 3 bases and 1 base, with 12 bases remaining between them. The CDR3 spans 15 residues. The CDR3 DNA sequence: TGTGCCAGCTCACCTTTGGAGGGGTCGAACACTGAAGCTTTCTTT. Protein: CASSPLEGSNTEAFF.

The chain combines TRBV5-1 with TRBJ2-5; possibly TRBD2 for D (5 bases). The germline V gene encodes CDR1 SGHRS and CDR2 YFSETQ. This CDR3 comprises 14 residues. Trimming removed 4 bases from V and 2 bases from J, with 12 bases in between. This CDR3 reads CASSASPGQETQYF. CDR3 nucleotides: TGCGCCAGCAGCGCTAGCCCGGGGCAAGAGACCCAGTACTTC. The variable domain in full, with the rest retrieved from reference TRBV5-1 and TRBJ2-5, is KAGVTQTPRYLIKTRGQQVTLSCSPISGHRSVSWYQQTPGQGLQFLFEYFSETQRNKGNFPGRFSGRQFSNSRSEMNVSTLELGDSALYLCASSASPGQETQYFGPGTRLLVL.

This clone was counted a single time. This CDR3 reads CASSETGAGEQYF. The DNA for the CDR3 is TGCGCCAGCAGCGAGACAGGGGCCGGCGAGCAGTACTTC. The chain combines TRBV4-1 with TRBJ2-7; 8 bases match TRBD1. The germline gives CDR1 MGHRA, CDR2 YSYEKL. CDR3 length: 13 amino acids. The J segment lost 6 bases and the V segment lost 5 bases, leaving 6 bases of the junction unmatched.

The rearrangement links TRBV5-1 to TRBJ2-3, with D tentatively TRBD1 (7 bases). The CDR3 loop spans 14 amino acids. The V end lost 4 bases, the J end lost 5 bases, and 14 bases lay between the germline ends. Looked up from germline, CDR1 is SGHRS and CDR2 is YFSETQ. For the CDR3, the DNA is TGCGCCAGCAGCCAGGGGGTAGCGGAAGATACGCAGTATTTT. This translates into CASSQGVAEDTQYF.

The DNA for the CDR3 is TGTGCCAGCAGCTTGAGTGTCGGGGTTAAGAGCAATCAGCCCCAGCATTTT. It translates to CASSLSVGVKSNQPQHF. The chain couples TRBV13 to TRBJ1-5; no clear D. The germline V gene has CDR1 PRHDT and CDR2 FYEKMQ (reference sequence). The CDR3 has 17 residues. V gave up 3 bases and J gave up 1 base, with 16 bases separating them.

The chain couples TRBV27 to TRBJ2-1, with 7 positions matching TRBD2. In germline, CDR1 is MNHEY, CDR2 SMNVEV (reference sequence). V was clipped by 6 bases and J by 3 bases; unmatched bases: 14. This CDR3 is 17 amino acids long. The CDR3 region is CASSQRRGWGNYNEQFF. For the CDR3, the DNA is TGTGCCAGCAGCCAACGGCGGGGGTGGGGGAACTACAATGAGCAGTTCTTC.

The chain has TRBV18 and TRBJ1-1; D gene uncertain. The CDR3 length is 15 residues. Germline values: CDR1 KGHSH, CDR2 LQKENI. Deletions cut 4 bases from V and 4 bases from J, with 16 bases between. The CDR3 region has the DNA TGTGCCAGCTCACGTAACGGTGGGGAGAGCACTGAAGCTTTCTTT. Residues: CASSRNGGESTEAFF.